This T cell receptor beta chain was recovered during a study of PD-L1 blockade in urothelial cancer. Study-wide context: Of 29 patients, twenty-five were males with bladder-origin urothelial cancer. Blood analysis occurred 3 weeks (second dose) and 6 weeks after treatment start. Per blood sample, T cells had a median of around 140,000.

Produced via immunoSEQ multiplex PCR; TCRdb's table is partial and in-frame only. The sample has about 44,000 clones, about four fifths seen once; the top ten hold roughly 3.2%. V dropped 7 bases and J dropped 4 bases, with 19 bases sitting between them. From germline, CDR1 is MDHEN and CDR2 SYDVKM. There are 15 residues in the CDR3. Patient disease was locally advanced or metastatic urothelial carcinoma. The chain joins TRBV28 to TRBJ1-1; TRBD1 is a possible D gene (6 bases). Source: PBMCs, taken around atezolizumab (anti-PD-L1) treatment. This TCR came from a man between 70 and 80 years old with urothelial cancer. The CDR3 nucleotides read TGTGCCAGCAACGGCGCTCGCGCAGGGGCCACTGAAGCTTTCTTT. This sequence encodes CASNGARAGATEAFF.